The source of this T cell receptor (beta chain) is a study of cytomegalovirus exposure and HLA in healthy donors. Study-level points and caveats: Accurate predictions that matched the HLA-A and HLA-B alleles of most subjects were reportedly made from TCR beta sequences. Later analysis identified 16,000 or so TCR beta sequences associated with HLA alleles, using a false discovery rate threshold of 0.05. In vitro work confirmed that a few CMV-associated chains recognize CMV antigens. Being productive about 87% or about 30% of the time was typical of most TCR beta V segments in an earlier analysis.

With regard to this clone: Its specificity is unknown.

PCR used 60 Vbeta primers and 13 Jbeta primers. Profiled with immunoSEQ multiplex PCR; TCRdb holds only in-frame clones, not every one. Of 85,000 to 100,000 clones listed, 60% to 85% are singletons. The CDR3 covers 19 residues. V trimming: 4 bases; J trimming: 0 bases; junction bases outside the gene matches: 14. From germline, CDR1 is SGHRS and CDR2 YFSETQ. This receptor was obtained from a man aged 60-69 years in good health and CMV-seropositive. Sequencing used PBMCs. The chain is built from TRBV5-1 and TRBJ2-3, with 10 positions matching TRBD1. This chain's CDR3 is CASSLFGTGVRLSTDTQYF. The CDR3 nucleotides read TGCGCCAGCAGCCTGTTTGGGACAGGGGTGAGGTTGAGCACAGATACGCAGTATTTT.